This note documents a single T cell receptor (beta chain) sequence. This specimen belongs to a study of T-cell reconstitution after alpha-beta-depleted transplantation in children. Preparing the TCRbeta library involved the use of unique molecular identifiers. MiXCR, run by TCRdb on the PCR reads, gives a single entry per CDR3 protein. The sample lists over 80,000 distinct CDR3 sequences; around 22% were seen once. This sequence was found in a boy younger than 10 with acute lymphoblastic leukemia, due to receive a stem cell transplant. The specimen comprised PBMCs, sampled before TCRalphabeta/CD19-depleted stem cell transplant.

CDR3 coding DNA: TGTGCCAGCTCGACAGGGGCCGAGCAGTACTTC. Its protein is CASSTGAEQYF. The J gene is TRBJ2-7, the V gene TRBV28; 8 bases agree with TRBD1. This CDR3 has 11 residues. Looked up from germline, CDR1 is MDHEN and CDR2 is SYDVKM. V dropped 8 bases and J dropped 6; count of bases not matched to a gene: 3. The variable domain in full, completed from reference TRBV28 and TRBJ2-7, reads DVKVTQSSRYLVKRTGEKVFLECVQDMDHENMFWYRQDPGLGLRLIYFSYDVKMKEKGDIPEGYSVSREKKERFSLILESASTNQTSMYLCASSTGAEQYFGPGTRLTVT.